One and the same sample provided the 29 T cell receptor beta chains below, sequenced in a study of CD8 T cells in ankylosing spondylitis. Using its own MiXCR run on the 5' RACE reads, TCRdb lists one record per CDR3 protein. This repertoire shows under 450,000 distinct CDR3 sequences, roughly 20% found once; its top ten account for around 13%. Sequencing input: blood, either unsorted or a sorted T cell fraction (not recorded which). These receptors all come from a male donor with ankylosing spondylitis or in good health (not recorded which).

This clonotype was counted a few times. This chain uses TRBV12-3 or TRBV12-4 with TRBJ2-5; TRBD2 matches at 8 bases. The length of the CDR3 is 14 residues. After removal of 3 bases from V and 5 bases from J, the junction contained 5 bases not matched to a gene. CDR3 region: CASSLSSGGETQYF. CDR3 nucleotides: TGTGCCAGCAGTTTGAGCAGCGGGGGTGAGACCCAGTACTTC.

CDR3 coding DNA: TGTGCCAGCAGCCAAGATCCTAGCGGGGACCACGCGGGCACCGGGGAGCTGTTTTTT. Translated, it gives CASSQDPSGDHAGTGELFF. The chain combines TRBV4-2 with TRBJ2-2; 9 nucleotides match TRBD2. Germline values: CDR1 LGHNA, CDR2 YNFKEQ. This CDR3 has 19 amino acids. The J segment lost 4 bases and the V segment lost 0 bases, leaving 12 bases of the junction unmatched.

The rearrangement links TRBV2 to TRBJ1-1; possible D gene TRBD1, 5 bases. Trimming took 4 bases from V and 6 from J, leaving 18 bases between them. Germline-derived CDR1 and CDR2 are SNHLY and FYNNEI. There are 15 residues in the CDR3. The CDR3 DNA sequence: TGTGCCAGCAGTGTTAACTCTTGGGACGACGCTGAAGCTTTCTTT. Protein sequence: CASSVNSWDDAEAFF.

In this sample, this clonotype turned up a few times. CDR3 DNA sequence: TGCGCCAGCAGCACACCTCGCACCAGCGGGAATAACACAGATACGCAGTATTTT. It encodes CASSTPRTSGNNTDTQYF. The chain has TRBV4-1 and TRBJ2-3; the match to TRBD2 covers 7 bases. Germline-derived CDR1 and CDR2 are MGHRA and YSYEKL. The CDR3 extends over 18 amino acids. V lost 5 bases, J lost 2 bases, and 16 bases stayed unmatched.

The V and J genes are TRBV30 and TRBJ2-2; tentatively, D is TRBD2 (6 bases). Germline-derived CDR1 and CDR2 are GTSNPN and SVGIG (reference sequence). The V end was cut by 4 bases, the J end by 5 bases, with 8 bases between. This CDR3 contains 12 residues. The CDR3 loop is CAWNGGTGELFF. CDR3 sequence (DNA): TGTGCCTGGAACGGGGGTACCGGGGAGCTGTTTTTT.

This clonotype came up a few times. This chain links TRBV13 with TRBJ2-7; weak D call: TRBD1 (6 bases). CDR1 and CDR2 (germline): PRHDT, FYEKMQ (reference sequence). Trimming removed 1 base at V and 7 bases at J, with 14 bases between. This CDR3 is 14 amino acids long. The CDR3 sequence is CASSLAAHQGEQYF. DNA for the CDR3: TGTGCCAGCAGCTTAGCCGCACACCAGGGGGAGCAGTACTTC.

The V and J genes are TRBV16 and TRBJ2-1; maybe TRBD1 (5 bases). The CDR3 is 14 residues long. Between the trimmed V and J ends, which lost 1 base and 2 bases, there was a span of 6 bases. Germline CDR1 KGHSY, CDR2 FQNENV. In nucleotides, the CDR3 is TGTGCCAGCAGCCAATGGACAACCTACAATGAGCAGTTCTTC. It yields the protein CASSQWTTYNEQFF.

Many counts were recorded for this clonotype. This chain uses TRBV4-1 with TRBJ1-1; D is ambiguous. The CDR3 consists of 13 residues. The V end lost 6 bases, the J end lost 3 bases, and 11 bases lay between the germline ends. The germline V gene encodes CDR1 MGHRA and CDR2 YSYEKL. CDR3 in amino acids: CASRPTVYTEAFF. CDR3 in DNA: TGCGCCAGCAGGCCAACAGTGTACACTGAAGCTTTCTTT.

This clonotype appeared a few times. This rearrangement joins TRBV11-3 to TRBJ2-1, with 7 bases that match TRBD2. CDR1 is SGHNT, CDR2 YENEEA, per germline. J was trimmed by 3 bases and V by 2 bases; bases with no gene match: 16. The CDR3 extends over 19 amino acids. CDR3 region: CASSLNRLGSGGGYNEQFF. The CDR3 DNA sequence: TGTGCCAGCAGCTTAAACCGTCTTGGGTCGGGGGGAGGCTACAATGAGCAGTTCTTC.

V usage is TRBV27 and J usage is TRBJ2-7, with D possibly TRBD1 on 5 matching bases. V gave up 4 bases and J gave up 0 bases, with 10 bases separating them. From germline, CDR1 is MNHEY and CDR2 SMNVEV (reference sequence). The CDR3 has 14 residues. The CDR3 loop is CASSSDSHSYEQYF. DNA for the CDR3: TGTGCCAGCAGTTCCGACAGTCACTCCTACGAGCAGTACTTC.

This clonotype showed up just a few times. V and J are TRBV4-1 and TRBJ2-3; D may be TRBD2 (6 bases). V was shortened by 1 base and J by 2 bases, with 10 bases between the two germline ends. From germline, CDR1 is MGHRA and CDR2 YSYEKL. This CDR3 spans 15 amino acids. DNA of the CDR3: TGCGCCAGCAGCCAAGGGGGGGACTTCACAGATACGCAGTATTTT. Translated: CASSQGGDFTDTQYF.

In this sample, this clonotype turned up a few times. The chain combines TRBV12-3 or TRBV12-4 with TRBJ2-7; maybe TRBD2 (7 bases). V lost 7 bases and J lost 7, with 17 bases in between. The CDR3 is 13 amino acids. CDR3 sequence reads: CASTGGGVGEQYF. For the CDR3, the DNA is TGTGCCAGCACCGGAGGGGGGGTGGGTGAGCAGTACTTC.

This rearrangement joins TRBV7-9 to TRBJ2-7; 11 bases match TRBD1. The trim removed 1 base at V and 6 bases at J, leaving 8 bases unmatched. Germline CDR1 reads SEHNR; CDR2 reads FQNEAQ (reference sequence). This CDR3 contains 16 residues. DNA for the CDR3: TGTGCCAGCAGCTTAGGGCCCGGGACAGGGGGATTCGAGCAGTACTTC. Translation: CASSLGPGTGGFEQYF.

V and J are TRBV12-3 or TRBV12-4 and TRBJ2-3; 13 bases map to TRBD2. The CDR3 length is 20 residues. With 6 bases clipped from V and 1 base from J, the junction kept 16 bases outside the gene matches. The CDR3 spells CASSPRTSGGLRVGTDTQYF. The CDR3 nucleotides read TGTGCCAGCAGCCCTAGGACTAGCGGGGGCCTGAGAGTGGGCACAGATACGCAGTATTTT.

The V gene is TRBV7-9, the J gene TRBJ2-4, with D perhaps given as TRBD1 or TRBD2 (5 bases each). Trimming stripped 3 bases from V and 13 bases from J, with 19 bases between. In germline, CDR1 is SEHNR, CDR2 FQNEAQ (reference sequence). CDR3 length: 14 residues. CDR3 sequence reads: CASSFGTESNKQYF. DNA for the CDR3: TGTGCCAGCAGCTTTGGGACGGAGTCCAATAAACAGTACTTC.

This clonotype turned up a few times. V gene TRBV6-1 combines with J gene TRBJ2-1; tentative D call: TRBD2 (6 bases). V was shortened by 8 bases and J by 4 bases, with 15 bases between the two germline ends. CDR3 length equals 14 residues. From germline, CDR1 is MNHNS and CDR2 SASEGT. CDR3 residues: CASGGTLGYNEQFF. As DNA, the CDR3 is TGTGCCAGCGGAGGGACCCTGGGATACAATGAGCAGTTCTTC.

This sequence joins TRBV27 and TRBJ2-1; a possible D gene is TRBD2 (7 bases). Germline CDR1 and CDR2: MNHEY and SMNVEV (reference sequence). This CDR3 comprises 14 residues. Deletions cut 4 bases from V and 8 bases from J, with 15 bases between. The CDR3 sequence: CASSWGGVSYEQFF. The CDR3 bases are TGTGCCAGCAGTTGGGGGGGCGTGTCCTATGAGCAGTTCTTC.

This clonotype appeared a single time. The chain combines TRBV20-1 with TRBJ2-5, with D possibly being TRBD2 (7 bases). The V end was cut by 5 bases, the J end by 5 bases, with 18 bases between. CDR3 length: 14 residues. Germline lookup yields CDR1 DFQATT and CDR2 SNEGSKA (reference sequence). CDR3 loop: CSAEVYRDYETQYF. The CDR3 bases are TGCAGTGCTGAAGTTTACAGGGACTACGAGACCCAGTACTTC.

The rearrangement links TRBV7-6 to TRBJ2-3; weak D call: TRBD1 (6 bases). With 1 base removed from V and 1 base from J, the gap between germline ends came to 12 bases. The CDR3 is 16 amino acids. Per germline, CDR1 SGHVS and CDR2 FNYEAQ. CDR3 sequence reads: CASSLEGVTRTDTQYF. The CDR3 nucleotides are TGTGCCAGCAGCTTAGAGGGGGTGACTCGCACAGATACGCAGTATTTT.

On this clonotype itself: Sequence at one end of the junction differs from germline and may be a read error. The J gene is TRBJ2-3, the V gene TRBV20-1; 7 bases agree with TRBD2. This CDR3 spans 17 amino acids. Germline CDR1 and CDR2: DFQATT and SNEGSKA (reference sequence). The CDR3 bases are TGCTGTGCTTATACCCCTCTTTACGGGGGGAACACAGATACGCAGTATTTT. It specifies CCAYTPLYGGNTDTQYF.

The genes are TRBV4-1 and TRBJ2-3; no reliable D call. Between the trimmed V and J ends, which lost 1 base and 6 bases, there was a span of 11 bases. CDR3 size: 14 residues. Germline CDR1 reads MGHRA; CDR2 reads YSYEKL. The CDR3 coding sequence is TGCGCCAGCAGCCAAGGGGTGATGATGGATACGCAGTATTTT. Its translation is CASSQGVMMDTQYF.

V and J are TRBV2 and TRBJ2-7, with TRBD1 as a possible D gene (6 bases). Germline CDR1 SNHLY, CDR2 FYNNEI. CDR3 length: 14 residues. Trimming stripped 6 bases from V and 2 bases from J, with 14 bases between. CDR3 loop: CASRNRERPYEQYF. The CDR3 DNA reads TGTGCCAGCAGAAACAGGGAGCGGCCCTACGAGCAGTACTTC.

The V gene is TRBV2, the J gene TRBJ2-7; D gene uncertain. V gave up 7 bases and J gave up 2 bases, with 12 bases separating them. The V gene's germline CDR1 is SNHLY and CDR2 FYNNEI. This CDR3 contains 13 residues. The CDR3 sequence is CASTEPLAYEQYF. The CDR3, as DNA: TGTGCCAGCACCGAACCCTTAGCCTACGAGCAGTACTTC. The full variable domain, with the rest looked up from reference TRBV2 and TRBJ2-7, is EPEVTQTPSHQVTQMGQEVILRCVPISNHLYFYWYRQILGQKVEFLVSFYNNEISEKSEIFDDQFSVERPDGSNFTLKIRSTKLEDSAMYFCASTEPLAYEQYFGPGTRLTVT.

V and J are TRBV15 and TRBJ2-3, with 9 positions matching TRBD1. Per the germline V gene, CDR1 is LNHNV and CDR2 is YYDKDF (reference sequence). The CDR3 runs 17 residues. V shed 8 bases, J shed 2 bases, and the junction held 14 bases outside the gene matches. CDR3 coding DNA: TGTGCCACCGGGACAGGGCCCGCGGGGTCAACCACAGATACGCAGTATTTT. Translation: CATGTGPAGSTTDTQYF.

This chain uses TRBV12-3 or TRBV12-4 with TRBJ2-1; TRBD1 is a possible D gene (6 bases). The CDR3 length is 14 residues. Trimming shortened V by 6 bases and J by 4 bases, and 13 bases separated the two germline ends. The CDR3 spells CASRDSLKYNEQFF. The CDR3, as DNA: TGTGCCAGCAGGGACAGTCTTAAGTACAATGAGCAGTTCTTC.

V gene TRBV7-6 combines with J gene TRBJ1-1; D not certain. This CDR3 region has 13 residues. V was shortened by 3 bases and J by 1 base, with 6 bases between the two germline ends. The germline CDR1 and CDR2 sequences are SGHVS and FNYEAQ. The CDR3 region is CASSFHRNTEAFF. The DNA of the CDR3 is TGTGCCAGCAGCTTTCACAGGAACACTGAAGCTTTCTTT. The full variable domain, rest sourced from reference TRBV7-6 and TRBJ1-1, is GAGVSQSPRYKVTKRGQDVALRCDPISGHVSLYWYRQALGQGPEFLTYFNYEAQQDKSGLPNDRFSAERPEGSISTLTIQRTEQRDSAMYRCASSFHRNTEAFFGQGTRLTVV.

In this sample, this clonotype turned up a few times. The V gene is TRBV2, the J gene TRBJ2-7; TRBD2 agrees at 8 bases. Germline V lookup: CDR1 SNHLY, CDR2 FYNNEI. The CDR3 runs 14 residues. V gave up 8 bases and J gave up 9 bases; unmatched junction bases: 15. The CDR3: CASELAAGGARQYF. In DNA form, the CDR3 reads TGTGCCAGCGAGTTGGCGGCGGGGGGAGCCAGGCAGTACTTC.

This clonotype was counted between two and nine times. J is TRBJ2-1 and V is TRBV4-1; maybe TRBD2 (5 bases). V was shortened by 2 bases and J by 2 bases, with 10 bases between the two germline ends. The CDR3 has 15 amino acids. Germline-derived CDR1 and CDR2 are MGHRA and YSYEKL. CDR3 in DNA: TGCGCCAGCAGCCAACTAGCTGGCACCTACAATGAGCAGTTCTTC. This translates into CASSQLAGTYNEQFF.

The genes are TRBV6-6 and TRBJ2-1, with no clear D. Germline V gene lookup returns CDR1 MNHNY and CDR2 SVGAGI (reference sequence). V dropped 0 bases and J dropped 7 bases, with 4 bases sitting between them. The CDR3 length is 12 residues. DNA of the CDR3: TGTGCCAGCAGTTACTCTTGGAATGAGCAGTTCTTC. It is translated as CASSYSWNEQFF.